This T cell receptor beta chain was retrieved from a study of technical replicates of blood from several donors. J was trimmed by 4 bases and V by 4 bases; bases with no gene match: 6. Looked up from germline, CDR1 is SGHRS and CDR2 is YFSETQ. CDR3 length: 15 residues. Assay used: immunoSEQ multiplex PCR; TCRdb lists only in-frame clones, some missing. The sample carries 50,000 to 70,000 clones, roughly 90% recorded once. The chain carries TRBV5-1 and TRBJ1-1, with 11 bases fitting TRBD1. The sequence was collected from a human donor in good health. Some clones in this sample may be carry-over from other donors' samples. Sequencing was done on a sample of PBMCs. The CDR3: CASSRGQGVVTEAFF. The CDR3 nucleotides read TGCGCCAGCAGCCGGGGACAGGGGGTAGTCACTGAAGCTTTCTTT.